This is a list of T cell receptor beta chains from one sample in a study of regulatory T cells in long-lasting Graves disease. From the multiplex PCR reads, TCRdb called clonotypes with MiXCR, one entry per CDR3 protein. The table lists roughly 320,000 distinct CDR3 sequences, around 15% of them singletons, with 25% to 30% in the top ten. These data were also reused for a study on T cells in Graves' hyperthyroidism and ophthalmopathy.

Here the sequenced sample was peripheral blood mononuclear cells (PBMCs), taken at new diagnosis, from a patient treated with antithyroid drugs. The source is a man aged 35-49 years with Graves disease. Both conserved end residues are part of each CDR3. A D gene is named only where the DNA matches it firmly. Clone size is shown for a subset of rows, as once, few, many or a class of expanded clone.

CDR3 protein,CDR3 DNA,D gene,V gene,J gene,clone size
CASSFSLTSTGELFF,TGTGCCAGCAGCTTCTCCCTGACTAGCACCGGGGAGCTGTTTTTT,NA,TRBV7-6,TRBJ2-2,few
CASSLDTSGYNEQFF,TGTGCCAGCAGCTTAGATACTAGCGGATACAATGAGCAGTTCTTC,TRBD2,TRBV7-2,TRBJ2-1,few
CATSPGTGYNEQFF,TGTGCCACCTCACCCGGGACAGGTTACAATGAGCAGTTCTTC,TRBD1,TRBV6-1,TRBJ2-1,NA
CASSAERGWVETQYF,TGTGCCAGCAGTGCCGAGCGGGGGTGGGTAGAGACCCAGTACTTC,TRBD2,TRBV2,TRBJ2-5,NA
CASSLPGQGRHEQFF,TGTGCCAGCAGCCTTCCGGGACAGGGGAGGCATGAGCAGTTCTTC,TRBD1,TRBV7-2,TRBJ2-1,NA
CASSQGPVLAGTTDTQYF,TGTGCCAGCAGCCAAGGCCCGGTACTAGCCGGAACCACAGATACGCAGTATTTT,NA,TRBV4-2,TRBJ2-3,NA
CAWSVLAGVHF,TGTGCCTGGAGTGTTTTGGCGGGTGTACACTTC,NA,TRBV30,TRBJ2-5,many
CASSNTGRIMTQYF,TGTGCCAGTAGTAACACGGGACGGATTATGACCCAGTACTTC,NA,TRBV19,TRBJ2-5,few
CASRLKTGNEQYF,TGTGCCAGCAGATTAAAGACAGGGAACGAGCAGTACTTC,TRBD1,TRBV13,TRBJ2-7,NA
CASSEGVVSYTF,TGTGCCTCATCCGAGGGGGTGGTGAGCTACACCTTC,NA,TRBV19,TRBJ1-2,NA
CASITLKTGANEQFF,TGTGCCAGCATTACCCTTAAGACGGGGGCGAATGAGCAGTTCTTC,NA,TRBV5-5,TRBJ2-1,few
CASSYSIEQYF,TGTGCCAGCAGTTACTCGATCGAGCAGTACTTC,NA,TRBV6-2/TRBV6-3,TRBJ2-7,many
CSARGRLSYEQYF,TGCAGTGCTAGAGGGCGGCTGTCCTACGAGCAGTACTTC,NA,TRBV20-1,TRBJ2-7,many
CASSVGGSLNEQFF,TGTGCCAGCAGCGTAGGGGGATCCCTCAATGAGCAGTTCTTC,NA,TRBV9,TRBJ2-1,NA
CASKRLAGTDEQFF,TGTGCCAGCAAAAGACTAGCGGGGACGGATGAGCAGTTCTTC,TRBD2,TRBV6-4,TRBJ2-1,many